Included here is one T cell receptor (beta chain) sequence, with context. The data stem from a study of blood T cell repertoires in COVID-19. Data came from immunoSEQ multiplex PCR; TCRdb stores just in-frame clones and leaves some out. The profile covers about 200,000 clones, with under 90% appearing a single time and just under 9% taken by the ten largest. V shed 1 base, J shed 7 bases, and the junction held 5 bases outside the gene matches. From germline, CDR1 is SGHDN and CDR2 FVKESK. This CDR3 has 16 amino acids. The origin of this receptor is a woman in her fifties or sixties with acute COVID-19. The chain has TRBV14 and TRBJ2-2; 11 bases fit TRBD2. The specimen sequenced was PBMCs or T cells enriched from blood (not recorded which). The CDR3 region is CASSQVTSGSGGELFF. In DNA, the CDR3 is TGTGCCAGCAGCCAAGTAACTAGCGGGAGTGGCGGGGAGCTGTTTTTT.